This T cell receptor (beta chain) was obtained from a study of T cells in Graves' hyperthyroidism and ophthalmopathy. Exclusion followed for patients with uncontrolled infection, other autoimmune disease, pregnancy or lactation. Study conclusions and caveats: Expanded thyroid clonotypes (above 0.001) were mostly also found in blood.

TCR beta CDR3 region amplification was performed from RNA transcripts. In the first-round RT-PCR of the TCR CDR3, the HTBI primer set was used. TCRdb re-called the multiplex PCR reads through MiXCR, storing one row per CDR3 protein. The repertoire includes around 250,000 distinct CDR3 sequences, 14% to 15% of them detected once, and about 14% sits in the top ten. Notes on this clonotype: Its antigen is not identified. A much bigger clone sits one base away, suggesting this may be a read error.

The CDR3 has 18 residues. Per the germline V gene, CDR1 is SGHKS and CDR2 is YYEKEE (reference sequence). The sequence was collected from a middle-aged woman with Graves' hyperthyroidism that later progressed to Graves' ophthalmopathy. Sequenced sample: blood. V is TRBV5-5 and J is TRBJ2-4; 12 bases are a match to TRBD2. The CDR3 bases are TGTGCCAGCAGCTCGGGACTAGCGGGCCTCCTAGCCAAAAACATGCAGTACTTC. This codes for CASSSGLAGLLAKNMQYF. The entire variable domain, with the rest obtained from reference TRBV5-5 and TRBJ2-4, is as follows: DAGVTQSPTHLIKTRGQQVTLRCSPISGHKSVSWYQQVLGQGPQFIFQYYEKEERGRGNFPDRFSARQFPNYSSELNVNALLLGDSALYLCASSSGLAGLLAKNMQYFGAGTRLSVL.